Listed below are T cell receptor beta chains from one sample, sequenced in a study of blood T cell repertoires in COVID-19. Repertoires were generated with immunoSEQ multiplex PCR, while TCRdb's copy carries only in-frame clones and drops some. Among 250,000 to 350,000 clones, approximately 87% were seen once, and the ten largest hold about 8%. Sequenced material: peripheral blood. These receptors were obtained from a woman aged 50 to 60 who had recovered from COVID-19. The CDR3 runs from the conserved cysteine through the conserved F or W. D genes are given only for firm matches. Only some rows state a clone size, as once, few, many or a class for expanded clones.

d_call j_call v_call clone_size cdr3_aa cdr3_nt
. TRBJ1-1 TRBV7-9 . CASAKGGIEAFF TGTGCCAGCGCAAAAGGAGGGATTGAAGCTTTCTTT
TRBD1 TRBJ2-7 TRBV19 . CASSATGTGGRYEQYF TGTGCCAGTAGTGCCACCGGGACAGGGGGACGCTACGAGCAGTACTTC
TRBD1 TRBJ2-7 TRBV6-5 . CASSYTPEGGAEQYF TGTGCCAGCAGTTACACTCCCGAAGGGGGCGCCGAGCAGTACTTC
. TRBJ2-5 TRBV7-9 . CASSPPTFGEFQETQYF TGTGCCAGCAGCCCCCCTACGTTCGGTGAATTCCAAGAGACCCAGTACTTC
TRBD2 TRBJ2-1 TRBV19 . CASISSGGSSYNEQFF TGTGCCAGTATTTCTAGCGGGGGTAGCTCCTACAATGAGCAGTTCTTC
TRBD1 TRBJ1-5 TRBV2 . CASSDPRGQGINQPQHF TGTGCCAGCAGTGACCCCCGCGGACAGGGTATCAATCAGCCCCAGCATTTT
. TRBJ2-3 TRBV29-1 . CSERPAGANTQYF TGCAGCGAACGCCCTGCGGGGGCAAATACGCAGTATTTT
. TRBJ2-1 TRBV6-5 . CASNPREGHEQFF TGTGCCAGCAATCCGAGAGAGGGCCATGAGCAGTTCTTC
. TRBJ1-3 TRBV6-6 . CASSYSADSSGNTIYF TGTGCCAGCAGTTACTCGGCGGACAGCTCTGGAAACACCATATATTTT
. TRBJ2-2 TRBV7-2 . CASSLGWGDTGELFF TGTGCCAGCAGCTTAGGTTGGGGGGACACCGGGGAGCTGTTTTTT
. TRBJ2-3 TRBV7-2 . CASSAHADSTDTQYF TGTGCCAGCAGCGCCCACGCGGATAGCACAGATACGCAGTATTTT
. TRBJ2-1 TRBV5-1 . CASSLLRGSYNEQFF TGCGCCAGCAGCTTGTTGCGGGGCTCCTACAATGAGCAGTTCTTC
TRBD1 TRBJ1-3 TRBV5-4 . CASSLEDRGISGNTIYF TGTGCCAGCAGCTTGGAGGACAGGGGGATCTCTGGAAACACCATATATTTT
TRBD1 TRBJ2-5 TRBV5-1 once CASSSPDRQETQYF TGCGCCAGCAGCTCTCCGGACAGGCAAGAGACCCAGTACTTC
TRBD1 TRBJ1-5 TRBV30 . CAWSEQGYNQPQHF TGTGCCTGGAGTGAACAGGGGTACAATCAGCCCCAGCATTTT
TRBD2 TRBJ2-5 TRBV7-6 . CASSGRLAAYQETQYF TGTGCCAGCAGCGGCCGACTAGCGGCGTACCAAGAGACCCAGTACTTC
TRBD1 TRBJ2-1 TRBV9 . CASSDRDRGMDEQFF TGTGCCAGCAGCGACCGGGACAGGGGTATGGATGAGCAGTTCTTC
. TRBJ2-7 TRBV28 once CASTSIHGSEQYF TGTGCCAGCACCTCAATCCACGGTTCCGAGCAGTACTTC
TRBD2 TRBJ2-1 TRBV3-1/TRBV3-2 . CASSQTSSEQFF TGTGCCAGCAGCCAGACTAGCTCTGAGCAGTTCTTC
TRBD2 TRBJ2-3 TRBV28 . CASRTLVSGITDTQYF TGTGCCAGCAGGACCCTGGTTAGCGGGATCACAGATACGCAGTATTTT
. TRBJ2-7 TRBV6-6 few CASSYSAGAVDEQYF TGTGCCAGCAGTTACTCGGCAGGGGCAGTCGACGAGCAGTACTTC
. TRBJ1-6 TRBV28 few CASSSGGNNSPLHF TGTGCCAGCAGTTCGGGAGGGAATAATTCACCCCTCCACTTT
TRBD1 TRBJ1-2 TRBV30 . CAWSGGQGSYYGYTF TGTGCCTGGAGTGGGGGACAGGGAAGTTACTATGGCTACACCTTC
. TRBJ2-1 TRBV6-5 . CASSYSIGSSDEQFF TGTGCCAGCAGTTACTCGATCGGTAGCTCAGATGAGCAGTTCTTC
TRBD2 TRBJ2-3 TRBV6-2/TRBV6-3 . CASSPAGGTDTQYF TGTGCCAGCAGCCCAGCGGGGGGCACAGATACGCAGTATTTT
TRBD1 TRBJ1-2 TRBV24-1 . CATSDMTGSGYTF TGTGCCACCAGTGACATGACAGGGTCTGGCTACACCTTC
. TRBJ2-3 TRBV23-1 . CASSQISPRGRGTDTQYF TGCGCCAGCAGTCAAATTTCCCCCAGGGGCCGCGGGACAGATACGCAGTATTTT
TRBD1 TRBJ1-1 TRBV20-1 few CSASSGFQGAGTEAFF TGCAGTGCTAGTAGCGGGTTTCAGGGGGCCGGCACTGAAGCTTTCTTT
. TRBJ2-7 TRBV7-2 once CASSLVGSSYEQYF TGTGCCAGCAGCTTAGTTGGGAGCTCCTACGAGCAGTACTTC
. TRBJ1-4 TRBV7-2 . CASSLTGSPGEKLFF TGTGCCAGCAGCTTGACAGGTTCTCCGGGTGAAAAACTGTTTTTT
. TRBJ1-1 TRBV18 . CASSPRSGTEAFF TGTGCCAGCTCACCTCGGTCGGGCACTGAAGCTTTCTTT
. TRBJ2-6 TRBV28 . CASSHPRQSGANVLTF TGTGCCAGCAGTCACCCCCGACAGTCTGGGGCCAACGTCCTGACTTTC
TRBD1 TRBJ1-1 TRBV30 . CAWSVPLQGGVTEAFF TGTGCCTGGAGTGTTCCCCTACAGGGGGGGGTCACTGAAGCTTTCTTT
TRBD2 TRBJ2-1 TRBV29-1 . CSVESTSSGGIEQFF TGCAGCGTTGAATCCACCTCTAGCGGGGGGATCGAGCAGTTCTTC
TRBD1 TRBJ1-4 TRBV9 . CASSEKGQGIEKLFF TGTGCCAGCAGCGAGAAAGGACAGGGAATTGAAAAACTGTTTTTT
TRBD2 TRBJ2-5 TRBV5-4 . CASSLDSGSQETQYF TGTGCCAGCAGCTTAGATAGCGGGAGTCAAGAGACCCAGTACTTC
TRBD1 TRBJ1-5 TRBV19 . CASKSQGADNQPQHF TGTGCCAGTAAATCACAGGGGGCGGACAATCAGCCCCAGCATTTT
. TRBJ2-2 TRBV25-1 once CASKPYTGELFF TGTGCCAGCAAGCCATACACCGGGGAGCTGTTTTTT
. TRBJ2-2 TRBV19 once CASSIDPSLAGRGTGELFF TGTGCCAGTAGTATAGATCCCTCACTAGCCGGGAGAGGTACCGGGGAGCTGTTTTTT
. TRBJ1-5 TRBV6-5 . CASSRGSSQPQHF TGTGCCAGCAGTCGGGGGAGCTCTCAGCCCCAGCATTTT
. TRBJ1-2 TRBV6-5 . CASRPGNGDYYGYTF TGTGCCAGCAGGCCCGGGAATGGGGATTACTATGGCTACACCTTC
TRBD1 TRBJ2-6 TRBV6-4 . CASSDSAGGGAGANVLTF TGTGCCAGCAGTGACTCCGCAGGGGGCGGTGCTGGGGCCAACGTCCTGACTTTC
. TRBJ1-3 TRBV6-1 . CASSEGQASGNTIYF TGTGCCAGCAGTGAAGGACAGGCCTCTGGAAACACCATATATTTT
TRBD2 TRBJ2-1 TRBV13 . CASSTGLAANEQFF TGTGCCAGCAGCACTGGACTAGCGGCAAATGAGCAGTTCTTC
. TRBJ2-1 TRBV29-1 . CSVATGENNEQFF TGCAGCGTTGCCACGGGGGAAAACAATGAGCAGTTCTTC
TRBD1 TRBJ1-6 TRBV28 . CASRATGGGSSPLHF TGTGCCAGCAGGGCGACAGGGGGCGGGTCATCACCCCTCCACTTT
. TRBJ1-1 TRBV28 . CASSLRRLAKTEAFF TGTGCCAGCAGTTTAAGGCGGCTGGCCAAGACTGAAGCTTTCTTT
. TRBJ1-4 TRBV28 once CASSFLGAGNEKLFF TGTGCCAGCAGTTTCTTAGGGGCCGGTAATGAAAAACTGTTTTTT